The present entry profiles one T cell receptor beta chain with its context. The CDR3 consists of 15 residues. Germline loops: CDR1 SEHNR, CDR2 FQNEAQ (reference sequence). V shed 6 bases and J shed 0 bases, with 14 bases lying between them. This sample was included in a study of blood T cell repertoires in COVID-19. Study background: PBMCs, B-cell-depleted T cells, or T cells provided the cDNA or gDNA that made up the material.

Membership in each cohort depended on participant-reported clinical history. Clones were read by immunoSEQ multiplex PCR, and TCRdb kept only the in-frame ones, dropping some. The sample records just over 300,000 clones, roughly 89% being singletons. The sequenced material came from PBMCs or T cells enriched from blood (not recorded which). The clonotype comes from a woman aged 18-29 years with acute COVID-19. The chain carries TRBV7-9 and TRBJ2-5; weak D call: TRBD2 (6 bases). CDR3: CASSPGLSYQETQYF. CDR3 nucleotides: TGTGCCAGCAGTCCGGGACTTTCGTACCAAGAGACCCAGTACTTC.